The entry that follows covers one T cell receptor (beta chain) sequence. Antigen unknown. Per germline, CDR1 SGHNT and CDR2 YYREEE (reference sequence). Trimming removed 3 bases at V and 1 base at J, with 14 bases between. The CDR3 length is 16 residues. These data come from a study of cytomegalovirus exposure and HLA in healthy donors. Profiled with immunoSEQ multiplex PCR; TCRdb holds only in-frame clones, not every one. The sample includes about 200,000 clones, roughly 88% of them seen just once. Overall study results and limits: Rarity characterized most TCR sequences, yet some public TCRs appeared in many donors. TCR clusters originating in the first cohort tended to co-occur in the 120 validation repertoires, according to a later analysis.

V is TRBV5-4 and J is TRBJ2-1, with a tentative D call TRBD1 (6 bases). The specimen sequenced was PBMCs. This clonotype was obtained from a woman under 40 in good health and CMV-seropositive. For the CDR3, the DNA is TGTGCCAGCAGCTCCCGACAGGATAAATCCTACAATGAGCAGTTCTTC. Translated, it gives CASSSRQDKSYNEQFF.